The text below deals with one TCR beta chain. This entry comes from a study of cytomegalovirus exposure and HLA in healthy donors. The V and J ends lost 6 bases and 8 bases, in that order; junction bases with no gene match: 0. This CDR3 has 10 residues. Germline V CDR1 and CDR2: SQVTM, ANQGSEA. The PCR used 60 Vbeta and 13 Jbeta primers. Here immunoSEQ multiplex PCR was the method, and the copy in TCRdb shows in-frame clones only, minus some. This table holds 150,000 to 200,000 clones, approximately 59% found once. This sequence joins TRBV29-1 and TRBJ1-1; 10 bases align to TRBD1. The receptor was isolated from a middle-aged man in good health and CMV-seronegative. Sequencing was performed on PBMCs. CDR3 region: CSVGQGEAFF. DNA of the CDR3: TGCAGCGTGGGACAGGGGGAAGCTTTCTTT.